The clone carrying this TCR beta chain was observed at least ten times. The antigen is unknown. The sample originates from a study of identical twins. General observations from the study: In cord blood, abundant beta clonotypes had fewer insertions; memory showed no trend.

TCRdb recomputed calls from the 5' RACE reads with MiXCR, one row per CDR3 protein. The sample includes about 460,000 distinct CDR3 sequences, more than 13% of them seen just once. The CDR3 runs 12 residues. V lost 0 bases, J lost 5 bases, and 4 bases lay in between. The germline CDR1 and CDR2 sequences are LGHDT and YNNKEL (reference sequence). Only healthy Caucasians were included as donors. These data are also associated with another study on yellow fever vaccine responses in identical twins. That report adds: On the reported evidence, twins' vaccine T cell responses seemed partly convergent and partly personalized.

The TCR comes from a woman aged 18-30 years in good health. The rearrangement links TRBV3-1 to TRBJ2-5; D unclear. Sequencing input: CD4+ T cells sorted from blood. The CDR3 spells CASSQDGETQYF. The CDR3 coding sequence is TGTGCCAGCAGCCAAGATGGCGAGACCCAGTACTTC.